The clone carrying this T cell receptor beta chain occurred many times. The sample is drawn from a study of T cell repertoires in cytomegalovirus infection. For the study at large: Public TCR beta signatures provided an indication of both CMV infection and a matching HLA type.

Germline V gives CDR1 MNHNS, CDR2 SASEGT. V was cut by 8 bases and J by 0 bases, with 10 bases left in between. The CDR3 is 13 residues long. TCRdb re-called the reads with MiXCR, one entry per CDR3 protein. This table has about 360,000 distinct CDR3 sequences, about a sixth appearing once. The specimen was PBMCs. The receptor was isolated from a human donor in good health (CMV status not recorded). Some clones in this sample may be carry-over from other donors' samples. The V call is TRBV6-1, the J call TRBJ1-2; D possibly corresponds to TRBD1 (6 bases). The DNA of the CDR3 is TGTGCCAGCCGGGGGGCAGCTAACTATGGCTACACCTTC. This sequence encodes CASRGAANYGYTF.